Below are 18 T cell receptor beta chains sequenced from a single sample in a study of blood T cells in healthy people across ages. A J-beta primer mix and a sample-barcoded 5' primer were used in a second PCR of about 6 to 12 cycles. TCRdb reanalysed the 5' RACE reads using MiXCR and keeps one entry per CDR3 protein. Here the sample spans 1.4 million to 1.5 million distinct CDR3 sequences, 42% being singletons. Sequencing was performed on blood. Receptors originate from a woman aged 18-30 years in good health.

The chain carries TRBV6-1 and TRBJ1-5, with a weak D call TRBD1 (5 bases). The V end was cut by 0 bases, the J end by 1 base, with 10 bases between. The length of the CDR3 is 16 residues. CDR1 is MNHNS and CDR2 is SASEGT in the germline V gene. CDR3 amino acids: CASSEAGGISNQPQHF. The CDR3 region has the DNA TGTGCCAGCAGTGAAGCGGGGGGGATCAGCAATCAGCCCCAGCATTTT.

This clonotype came up a few times. A much larger clonotype is one base distant, so this may be a read error. The chain employs TRBV19 and TRBJ2-7; TRBD2 agrees at 10 bases. This CDR3 spans 15 amino acids. V dropped 3 bases and J dropped 7; count of bases not matched to a gene: 9. The germline CDR1 and CDR2 sequences are LNHDA and SQIVND (reference sequence). In nucleotides, the CDR3 is TGTGCCAGTAGTATGTCTAGCGGGAGCCCCAATGAGCAGTACTTC. Residues: CASSMSSGSPNEQYF.

The CDR3 loop is CASSLYPGQGANYGYTF. The CDR3 nucleotides read TGTGCCAGCAGCTTATATCCGGGACAGGGGGCTAACTATGGCTACACCTTC. V gene TRBV7-2 combines with J gene TRBJ1-2, with 11 nucleotides matching TRBD1. The CDR3 extends over 17 amino acids. J lost 0 bases, V lost 2 bases, and 5 bases had no gene match. CDR1 SGHTA and CDR2 FQGNSA come from the germline V gene.

This clonotype was seen a handful of times. J is TRBJ2-7 and V is TRBV10-3; TRBD2 is a possible D gene (6 bases). Trimming removed 0 bases at V and 2 bases at J, with 14 bases between. Germline CDR1 and CDR2: ENHRY and SYGVKD. The CDR3 is made up of 16 amino acids. CDR3 coding DNA: TGTGCCATCAGTGAGTCCTGGAGGGACGTAGCCTACGAGCAGTACTTC. Encoded protein: CAISESWRDVAYEQYF.

The chain has TRBV7-9 and TRBJ2-3, with TRBD1 as a possible D gene (6 bases). Germline values: CDR1 SEHNR, CDR2 FQNEAQ (reference sequence). The V end lost 5 bases, the J end lost 2 bases, and 14 bases lay between the germline ends. The CDR3 has 15 residues. This chain's CDR3 is CASSQNRDFTDTQYF. The CDR3, as DNA: TGTGCCAGCAGCCAAAACAGGGATTTCACAGATACGCAGTATTTT.

The V gene is TRBV6-6, the J gene TRBJ2-5; TRBD1 matches 7 bases. J was trimmed by 12 bases and V by 6 bases; bases with no gene match: 7. The germline CDR1 and CDR2 sequences are MNHNY and SVGAGI (reference sequence). The CDR3 loop spans 11 amino acids. This chain's CDR3 is CASRFDREKYF. Here the CDR3 DNA reads TGTGCCAGCAGATTCGACAGGGAGAAGTACTTC.

V usage is TRBV6-5 and J usage is TRBJ1-2, with TRBD1 as a possible D gene (6 bases). CDR1 and CDR2 from the germline V gene are MNHEY and SVGAGI. Trimming removed 2 bases from V and 6 bases from J, with 19 bases in between. The CDR3 is 16 amino acids. The CDR3 sequence: CASSYLHRVLADGYTF. DNA for the CDR3: TGTGCCAGCAGTTACCTACACAGGGTTCTTGCAGATGGCTACACCTTC.

J is TRBJ2-7 and V is TRBV7-2; D not certain. Trimming pared 5 bases from V and 5 bases from J, leaving 19 bases between. The CDR3 extends over 15 amino acids. Per the germline V gene, CDR1 is SGHTA and CDR2 is FQGNSA. For the CDR3, the DNA is TGTACCAGCAGCCCCTTGGTTGCGAGTAGCCACGAGCAGTACGTC. Protein: CTSSPLVASSHEQYV.

This clonotype was observed a few times. The J gene is TRBJ1-2, the V gene TRBV3-1, with 8 bases lining up with TRBD1. The germline gives CDR1 LGHDT, CDR2 YNNKEL (reference sequence). V trimming: 0 bases; J trimming: 7 bases; junction bases outside the gene matches: 7. The CDR3 sequence is 15 residues long. CDR3 DNA: TGTGCCAGCAGCCAAGATCGTCGGACAGGGTTTGGCTACACCTTC. Its protein is CASSQDRRTGFGYTF.

The V and J genes are TRBV6-5 and TRBJ2-4, with TRBD1 matching over 8 bases. The end of the DNA is better explained by TRBJ2-7, so the J call may be wrong. This CDR3 spans 15 amino acids. In germline, CDR1 is MNHEY, CDR2 SVGAGI. The CDR3 is CASSGGTGPASEQYF. CDR3 nucleotides: TGTGCCAGCAGTGGCGGGACAGGCCCTGCGAGCGAGCAGTACTTC.

The chain carries TRBV13 and TRBJ2-5; 8 bases agree with TRBD2. The CDR3 spans 16 residues. The V gene end was trimmed by 6 bases and the J gene end by 11 bases; junction bases not matched to a gene: 20. In germline, CDR1 is PRHDT, CDR2 FYEKMQ (reference sequence). CDR3 amino acids: CASSLRIGGEYNEQYF. Written as DNA, the CDR3 is TGTGCCAGCAGTTTACGTATCGGGGGGGAGTACAATGAGCAGTACTTC.

This clonotype was seen a handful of times. This CDR3 is CSATPGTVLYEQYF. The CDR3 bases are TGCAGTGCCACTCCCGGGACTGTCCTCTACGAGCAGTACTTC. The J gene is TRBJ2-7, the V gene TRBV20-1; tentatively, D is TRBD2 (6 bases). CDR1 is DFQATT and CDR2 is SNEGSKA in the germline V gene (reference sequence). CDR3 size: 14 residues. V lost 6 bases and J lost 3, with 18 bases in between.

The chain links TRBV6-5 to TRBJ2-5; 9 bases agree with TRBD1. J was trimmed by 11 bases and V by 6 bases; bases with no gene match: 10. Germline V gene sequence: CDR1 MNHEY, CDR2 SVGAGI. This CDR3 is built from 13 residues. The CDR3, as DNA: TGTGCCAGCAGACCGGACAGGGGTAGGGAGCAGTACTTC. Protein sequence: CASRPDRGREQYF.

This chain uses TRBV7-2 with TRBJ1-1; D may be TRBD1 (5 bases). The CDR3 has 14 amino acids. Trimming removed 7 bases at V and 11 bases at J, with 23 bases between. The germline V gene has CDR1 SGHTA and CDR2 FQGNSA. The CDR3 DNA reads as TGTGCCAGCAACTTTGTGGGTTGGGGGAGCTTTGCTTTCTTT. It is translated as CASNFVGWGSFAFF.

In this sample, this clonotype turned up a few times. The rearrangement joins TRBV3-1 to TRBJ2-3, with D perhaps matching TRBD1 (5 bases). V dropped 1 base and J dropped 6 bases, with 11 bases sitting between them. The CDR3 is 14 residues long. Germline CDR1 reads LGHDT; CDR2 reads YNNKEL (reference sequence). CDR3 amino acids: CASSQGGKADTQYF. CDR3 sequence (DNA): TGTGCCAGCAGCCAAGGGGGCAAAGCTGATACGCAGTATTTT.

The chain uses TRBV7-9 and TRBJ1-5; D possibly corresponds to TRBD1 (5 bases). CDR3 length equals 13 residues. The ends were cut back, 0 bases at V and 7 bases at J, with 7 bases in the middle. CDR1 is SEHNR, CDR2 FQNEAQ, per germline (reference sequence). DNA of the CDR3: TGTGCCAGCAGCTTAGCGTGGGGGCAGCCCCAGCATTTT. It specifies CASSLAWGQPQHF.

The chain carries TRBV2 and TRBJ2-7; 14 bases align to TRBD2. Germline V CDR1 and CDR2: SNHLY, FYNNEI. The CDR3 covers 14 residues. With V trimmed by 9 bases and J by 4 bases, 5 bases remained unmatched. DNA for the CDR3: TGTGCCAGGGCCGGGACTAGCGGGGGTTACGAGCAGTACTTC. As protein: CARAGTSGGYEQYF.

V usage is TRBV12-3 or TRBV12-4 and J usage is TRBJ2-1; 10 positions agree with TRBD2. The J segment lost 2 bases and the V segment lost 5 bases, leaving 9 bases of the junction unmatched. The CDR3 runs 17 residues. DNA of the CDR3: TGTGCCAGCAGTCTTCTAGCGGGGGATCGAACCTACAATGAGCAGTTCTTC. Translating gives CASSLLAGDRTYNEQFF.